Each of the 18 T cell receptor beta chains below was sequenced from the same sample in a study of blood T cells in healthy people across ages. For the second PCR, which ran for about 7 to 11 cycles, a sample-barcoded 5' primer and a J-beta primer mix were used. TCRdb processed the 5' RACE reads anew with MiXCR; each CDR3 protein has one entry. The data hold 800,000 to 900,000 distinct CDR3 sequences, with 55% to 65% observed a single time. The source material was blood. These receptors all stem from a young man in good health.

This clonotype was observed a few times. The rearrangement joins TRBV12-3 or TRBV12-4 to TRBJ2-7; D ambiguous. CDR3 length: 14 amino acids. The V end was cut by 1 base, the J end by 2 bases, with 9 bases between. The CDR3 reads CASSLGHTTYEQYF. CDR3 coding DNA: TGTGCCAGCAGTTTAGGGCATACAACCTACGAGCAGTACTTC.

The chain is built from TRBV10-3 and TRBJ1-2, with D unresolved. V dropped 4 bases and J dropped 6 bases, with 15 bases sitting between them. Germline CDR1 and CDR2: ENHRY and SYGVKD. CDR3 length equals 14 residues. DNA of the CDR3: TGTGCCATCAGTGTTCCTGCCAGCCAGAATGGCTACACCTTC. It translates to CAISVPASQNGYTF.

On this clonotype: A much larger clone sits a single nucleotide away, making a read error possible. The CDR3 sequence is CASSVIQETQYF. CDR3 DNA: TGTGCCAGCAGTGTAATCCAAGAGACCCAGTACTTC. The rearrangement joins TRBV6-1 to TRBJ2-5; D gene ambiguous. The length of the CDR3 is 12 residues. Trimming took off 4 bases at V and 1 base at J, with 4 bases between the two ends. The germline CDR1 and CDR2 sequences are MNHNS and SASEGT.

This clonotype has more than one count but fewer than ten. This chain joins TRBV6-6 and TRBJ2-3; the D is unclear. The germline CDR1 and CDR2 sequences are MNHNY and SVGAGI (reference sequence). This CDR3 spans 14 amino acids. V was trimmed by 0 bases and J by 3 bases, leaving 7 bases between them. CDR3 in amino acids: CASSYSPRTDTQYF. The CDR3 DNA sequence: TGTGCCAGCAGTTACTCTCCAAGAACAGATACGCAGTATTTT.

This CDR3 reads CASSEPGLYNLGTDTQYF. The CDR3 DNA reads TGTGCCAGCAGCGAACCGGGACTGTACAACTTAGGAACAGATACGCAGTATTTT. The chain is built from TRBV9 and TRBJ2-3, with D perhaps matching TRBD2 (6 bases). CDR1 is SGDLS, CDR2 YYNGEE, per germline. V lost 3 bases and J lost 3, with 23 bases in between. The CDR3 covers 18 residues.

The gene calls are TRBV3-1 and TRBJ2-3; a possible D gene is TRBD2 (6 bases). CDR3 length: 17 residues. Germline-derived CDR1 and CDR2 are LGHDT and YNNKEL (reference sequence). The germline V and J ends were trimmed by 1 base and 0 bases, with 14 bases remaining between them. This CDR3 reads CASSQGAVGTSTDTQYF. DNA of the CDR3: TGTGCCAGCAGCCAAGGAGCGGTCGGGACTAGCACAGATACGCAGTATTTT.

CDR3 nucleotides: TGTGCCAGCAGCCGACAGGGGACCTTCCCCCAAGAGACCCAGTACTTC. The encoded protein is CASSRQGTFPQETQYF. The chain joins TRBV14 to TRBJ2-5; 8 bases are shared with TRBD1. This CDR3 has 16 residues. V dropped 4 bases and J dropped 1; count of bases not matched to a gene: 8. The germline V gene encodes CDR1 SGHDN and CDR2 FVKESK.

The genes are TRBV28 and TRBJ2-5; D perhaps matches TRBD2 (5 bases). The CDR3 has 16 amino acids. V was pared by 3 bases and J by 5 bases, with 19 bases between. The V gene's germline CDR1 is MDHEN and CDR2 SYDVKM. CDR3 sequence: CASSFSPGVAQETQYF. CDR3 nucleotides: TGTGCCAGCAGTTTTTCTCCCGGGGTTGCACAGGAGACCCAGTACTTC.

V and J are TRBV19 and TRBJ1-5; no definite D call. The V gene lost 5 bases and the J gene lost 0 bases, with 11 bases spanning the gap. This CDR3 has 15 amino acids. CDR1 is LNHDA, CDR2 SQIVND, per germline (reference sequence). The CDR3 loop reads CASSRRADSNQPQHF. CDR3 in DNA: TGTGCCAGTAGTCGACGGGCAGATAGCAATCAGCCCCAGCATTTT.

The V call is TRBV29-1, the J call TRBJ1-2; D is uncertain. This CDR3 is built from 12 residues. The V end lost 7 bases, the J end lost 8 bases, and 17 bases lay between the germline ends. Germline V CDR1 and CDR2: SQVTM, ANQGSEA. The CDR3 DNA reads TGCAGCGACATAGCTCGGGGAGGAGGCTACACCTTC. Translation gives CSDIARGGGYTF.

This chain links TRBV21-1 with TRBJ2-2; whether TRBD1, the table's D call, matches the DNA was not checked. TRBV21-1 is designated a pseudogene. The CDR3 consists of 14 residues. The CDR3 reads CASTPGRNTGELFF. Here the CDR3 DNA reads TGTGCCAGCACCCCTGGCAGGAACACCGGGGAGCTGTTTTTT.

The rearrangement links TRBV2 to TRBJ2-1, with D hard to call. The CDR3 is 12 residues long. Germline loops: CDR1 SNHLY, CDR2 FYNNEI. The V end was cut by 4 bases, the J end by 7 bases, with 8 bases between. The CDR3 is CASSGVGNEQFF. In nucleotides, the CDR3 is TGTGCCAGCAGTGGTGTGGGGAATGAGCAGTTCTTC. Full variable domain (rest looked up from reference TRBV2 and TRBJ2-1): EPEVTQTPSHQVTQMGQEVILRCVPISNHLYFYWYRQILGQKVEFLVSFYNNEISEKSEIFDDQFSVERPDGSNFTLKIRSTKLEDSAMYFCASSGVGNEQFFGPGTRLTVL.

The rearrangement uses TRBV20-1 and TRBJ2-7; D might be TRBD1 or TRBD2, each matching 5 bases. V lost 7 bases and J lost 3, with 22 bases in between. The germline V gene encodes CDR1 DFQATT and CDR2 SNEGSKA (reference sequence). The CDR3 sequence is 15 residues long. The DNA of the CDR3 is TGCAGTGTGACCCGTACCGGGACCGACTTCTACGAGCAGTACTTC. Encoded protein: CSVTRTGTDFYEQYF.

The chain carries TRBV29-1 and TRBJ1-1, with D perhaps matching TRBD1 (5 bases). CDR3 size: 10 residues. Germline V CDR1 and CDR2: SQVTM, ANQGSEA. Trimming pared 8 bases from V and 8 bases from J, leaving 12 bases between. The CDR3 coding sequence is TGCAGCATGTACCAGGGAGAAGCTTTCTTT. The encoded protein is CSMYQGEAFF. The complete variable domain, with remaining parts taken from reference TRBV29-1 and TRBJ1-1, reads SAVISQKPSRDICQRGTSLTIQCQVDSQVTMMFWYRQQPGQSLTLIATANQGSEATYESGFVIDKFPISRPNLTFSTLTVSNMSPEDSSIYLCSMYQGEAFFGQGTRLTVV.

Worth noting for this clonotype: Mismatch with germline at one junction end may stem from a read error. This chain uses TRBV12-3 or TRBV12-4 with TRBJ2-3; D is ambiguous. There are 11 residues in the CDR3. CDR3 loop: CAGSSADTQYF. In nucleotides, the CDR3 is TGTGCCGGCAGTTCGGCCGATACGCAGTATTTT.

The chain couples TRBV5-1 to TRBJ2-3; D possibly corresponds to TRBD2 (6 bases). Germline assignment: CDR1 SGHRS and CDR2 YFSETQ. Trimming pared 4 bases from V and 2 bases from J, leaving 14 bases between. The CDR3 has 15 amino acids. DNA for the CDR3: TGCGCCAGCAGCCCCGGGAGAGTAATCACAGATACGCAGTATTTT. Its translation: CASSPGRVITDTQYF.

This clonotype turned up a few times. The chain has TRBV20-1 and TRBJ2-7; D not certain. The CDR3 is 14 amino acids. Trimming cost V 1 base and J 7 bases, with 17 bases left between them. Germline values: CDR1 DFQATT, CDR2 SNEGSKA (reference sequence). As DNA, the CDR3 is TGCAGTGCTAGAGGTGCATTCGAAGGGCGGGAGCAGTACTTC. Protein product: CSARGAFEGREQYF.

The genes are TRBV6-2 or TRBV6-3 and TRBJ2-7; no clear D. Looked up from germline, CDR1 is MNHEY and CDR2 is SVGEGT. The CDR3 loop spans 14 amino acids. V was trimmed by 7 bases and J by 2 bases, leaving 15 bases between them. The CDR3 reads CASNNRALPYEQYF. CDR3 bases: TGTGCCAGCAACAACCGGGCCCTACCCTACGAGCAGTACTTC.